One and the same sample provided the 32 T cell receptor beta chains below, sequenced in a study of CD8 T cells in ankylosing spondylitis. Each CDR3 protein gets one entry after TCRdb re-called the 5' RACE reads with MiXCR. The sample holds under 300,000 distinct CDR3 sequences, more than 9% seen once. The specimen sequenced was blood, either unsorted or a sorted T cell fraction (not recorded which). All receptors derive from a male donor with ankylosing spondylitis or in good health (not recorded which).

In its sample, this clonotype was seen many times. V and J are TRBV9 and TRBJ2-3, with 7 nucleotides matching TRBD2. The CDR3 loop spans 15 amino acids. V shed 0 bases, J shed 1 base, and the junction held 2 bases outside the gene matches. Germline CDR1 reads SGDLS; CDR2 reads YYNGEE. DNA for the CDR3: TGTGCCAGCAGCGTAGGGAGCGGGGGCACAGATACGCAGTATTTT. Translation gives CASSVGSGGTDTQYF.

This clonotype was picked up a small number of times. The V and J genes are TRBV20-1 and TRBJ1-2; D is perhaps TRBD1 (5 bases). The CDR3 runs to 16 residues. V lost 5 bases and J 8 bases, leaving 27 bases between the germline ends. Germline V gives CDR1 DFQATT, CDR2 SNEGSKA (reference sequence). CDR3 region: CSAVISHVRGGPGYTF. The CDR3 nucleotides are TGCAGTGCTGTTATATCCCATGTCCGGGGCGGTCCGGGCTACACCTTC.

This clonotype showed up many times. The chain combines TRBV20-1 with TRBJ2-4, with 11 bases matching TRBD1. Trimming removed 5 bases from V and 3 bases from J; junction bases left unmatched: 6. This CDR3 has 15 amino acids. From germline, CDR1 is DFQATT and CDR2 SNEGSKA (reference sequence). CDR3 region: CSALDRGHGKNIQYF. In DNA form, the CDR3 reads TGCAGTGCTCTGGACAGGGGGCACGGCAAAAACATTCAGTACTTC.

The table lists this clonotype with many counts. The rearrangement links TRBV12-3 or TRBV12-4 to TRBJ1-2; TRBD1 matches at 7 bases. CDR3 length: 14 amino acids. V dropped 1 base and J dropped 8; count of bases not matched to a gene: 7. The DNA for the CDR3 is TGTGCCAGCAGTTTAGGGGCCAGGGGGAGCGGCTACACCTTC. Translated, it gives CASSLGARGSGYTF.

This clonotype was detected a few times. The chain employs TRBV27 and TRBJ2-3; 10 nucleotides line up with TRBD2. The CDR3 extends over 16 amino acids. The V segment lost 6 bases and the J segment 4 bases; nucleotides outside the gene matches: 10. Germline V gene sequence: CDR1 MNHEY, CDR2 SMNVEV (reference sequence). This CDR3 reads CASSPPRSGRPDTQYF. CDR3 sequence (DNA): TGTGCCAGCAGCCCACCCCGTAGCGGGAGGCCAGATACGCAGTATTTT.

The chain employs TRBV7-9 and TRBJ2-1, with a weak D call TRBD1 (6 bases). V lost 6 bases, J lost 4 bases, and 10 bases lay in between. The CDR3 runs 13 residues. CDR1 is SEHNR, CDR2 FQNEAQ, per germline (reference sequence). The CDR3 protein is CASRRTEYNEQFF. CDR3 DNA sequence: TGTGCCAGCAGAAGGACAGAGTACAATGAGCAGTTCTTC. Combining the CDR3 with reference TRBV7-9 and TRBJ2-1 gives the whole variable domain DTGVSQNPRHKITKRGQNVTFRCDPISEHNRLYWYRQTLGQGPEFLTYFQNEAQLEKSRLLSDRFSAERPKGSFSTLEIQRTEQGDSAMYLCASRRTEYNEQFFGPGTRLTVL.

This clonotype has just a few counts. The gene calls are TRBV6-1 and TRBJ1-2, with unresolved D. The V end lost 3 bases, the J end lost 4 bases, and 9 bases lay between the germline ends. Germline assignment: CDR1 MNHNS and CDR2 SASEGT. There are 13 residues in the CDR3. The chain's CDR3 is CASSEGGGYGYTF. DNA of the CDR3: TGTGCCAGCAGTGAGGGAGGTGGCTATGGCTACACCTTC.

The gene calls are TRBV11-3 and TRBJ2-5; 7 bases align to TRBD1. The germline CDR1 and CDR2 sequences are SGHNT and YENEEA. With 4 bases clipped from V and 5 bases from J, the junction kept 7 bases outside the gene matches. CDR3 length: 14 amino acids. CDR3 DNA: TGTGCCAGCAGCTCATACAGGGGAATGGAGACCCAGTACTTC. Protein product: CASSSYRGMETQYF.

J is TRBJ1-5 and V is TRBV30; TRBD1 might be the D (6 bases). Germline CDR1 and CDR2: GTSNPN and SVGIG (reference sequence). Trimming cost V 0 bases and J 7 bases, with 16 bases left between them. The CDR3 is 15 amino acids. CDR3 in amino acids: CAWSVQPGDGQPQHF. As DNA, the CDR3 is TGTGCCTGGAGTGTACAGCCAGGGGATGGACAGCCCCAGCATTTT.

This clonotype was seen ten or more times. This chain connects TRBV6-1 to TRBJ2-7; possible D gene TRBD1, 6 bases. V lost 7 bases and J lost 3, with 22 bases in between. The CDR3 covers 16 residues. Germline CDR1 is MNHNS and CDR2 is SASEGT. The CDR3 region is CASTSKMPGVYYEQYF. The CDR3 bases are TGTGCCAGCACCTCTAAAATGCCAGGGGTCTACTACGAGCAGTACTTC.

This clonotype was counted many times. The chain carries TRBV27 and TRBJ1-6; D possibly corresponds to TRBD1 (5 bases). Per the germline V gene, CDR1 is MNHEY and CDR2 is SMNVEV (reference sequence). Trimming took off 0 bases at V and 9 bases at J, with 12 bases between the two ends. The CDR3 contains 15 residues. CDR3 loop: CASSLSWGLGSPLHF. In DNA, the CDR3 is TGTGCCAGCAGTTTATCATGGGGACTCGGTTCACCCCTCCACTTT.

There are many counts of this clonotype. This chain uses TRBV3-1 with TRBJ1-1; no definite D call. V shed 4 bases and J shed 6 bases, with 9 bases lying between them. The germline CDR1 and CDR2 sequences are LGHDT and YNNKEL (reference sequence). The CDR3 runs to 12 residues. Written as DNA, the CDR3 is TGTGCCAGCAGCCCCGGGGTACCTGAAGCTTTCTTT. It translates to CASSPGVPEAFF.

Ten or more counts support this clonotype. The V and J genes are TRBV11-2 and TRBJ2-1; 8 nucleotides line up with TRBD1. V lost 1 base and J lost 5; bases outside the gene matches: 10. Per germline, CDR1 SGHAT and CDR2 FQNNGV. The length of the CDR3 is 17 residues. The CDR3 here is CASSLVARGLGDNEQFF. CDR3 sequence (DNA): TGTGCCAGCAGCTTAGTTGCCAGGGGGCTTGGGGACAATGAGCAGTTCTTC.

The genes are TRBV3-1 and TRBJ2-5, with D maybe TRBD2 (5 bases). Trimming left V 2 bases short and J 3 bases short, with 10 bases between. Germline V gene lookup returns CDR1 LGHDT and CDR2 YNNKEL (reference sequence). The CDR3 has 14 residues. CDR3 coding DNA: TGTGCCAGCAGCCAAAAGGACGGGAAAGAGACCCAGTACTTC. Its protein is CASSQKDGKETQYF.

In its sample, this clonotype was seen many times. This rearrangement joins TRBV20-1 to TRBJ1-1, with D uncertain. This CDR3 region has 12 residues. Trimming removed 4 bases at V and 6 bases at J, with 12 bases between. Looked up from germline, CDR1 is DFQATT and CDR2 is SNEGSKA (reference sequence). CDR3 DNA sequence: TGCAGTGCTAAGTTGGGTTACGCTGAAGCTTTCTTT. The encoded protein is CSAKLGYAEAFF.

This clonotype was observed at least ten times. The chain has TRBV12-3 or TRBV12-4 and TRBJ1-2; D unresolved. The V gene lost 6 bases and the J gene lost 3 bases, with 17 bases spanning the gap. The CDR3 length is 15 residues. CDR3 sequence reads: CASSFQRRGYYGYTF. The DNA of the CDR3 is TGTGCCAGCAGCTTCCAGCGGCGGGGATACTATGGCTACACCTTC.

The chain employs TRBV9 and TRBJ2-3; D remains ambiguous. This CDR3 has 15 amino acids. Germline values: CDR1 SGDLS, CDR2 YYNGEE. Trimming cost V 0 bases and J 0 bases, with 8 bases left between them. CDR3 sequence: CASSVAKVSTDTQYF. CDR3 sequence (DNA): TGTGCCAGCAGCGTAGCCAAGGTTAGCACAGATACGCAGTATTTT.

There are many counts of this clonotype. The CDR3 nucleotides are TGTGCCAGCAGCTTAGAATTAGGAGGTTCACCCCTCCACTTT. It translates to CASSLELGGSPLHF. This sequence joins TRBV11-2 and TRBJ1-6; no definite D call. The V end lost 0 bases, the J end lost 9 bases, and 9 bases lay between the germline ends. This CDR3 contains 14 residues. Germline V gives CDR1 SGHAT, CDR2 FQNNGV.

The sample holds many counts of this clonotype. The CDR3 region has the DNA TGTGCCAGCAGCCCCGGGGATGCGAGCACCGGGGAGCTGTTTTTT. Translation gives CASSPGDASTGELFF. The chain uses TRBV7-9 and TRBJ2-2, with a tentative D call TRBD2 (5 bases). V was clipped by 5 bases and J by 4 bases, with 14 bases between them. There are 15 residues in the CDR3. CDR1 SEHNR and CDR2 FQNEAQ come from the germline V gene (reference sequence).

This clonotype was counted a few times. This chain uses TRBV7-2 with TRBJ2-2; no definite D call. V was clipped by 5 bases and J by 3 bases, with 10 bases between them. The CDR3 runs 14 residues. Germline V gene sequence: CDR1 SGHTA, CDR2 FQGNSA. The CDR3: CASSPPVDTGELFF. The DNA of the CDR3 is TGTGCCAGCAGCCCCCCAGTCGACACCGGGGAGCTGTTTTTT.

The sample holds many counts of this clonotype. The chain is built from TRBV25-1 and TRBJ2-1; perhaps TRBD2 as D (5 bases). V dropped 4 bases and J dropped 6 bases, with 19 bases sitting between them. Germline V CDR1 and CDR2: MGHDK, SYGVNS. The CDR3 sequence is 16 residues long. CDR3 residues: CASSALGLSGSNEQFF. The CDR3 DNA reads TGTGCCAGCAGTGCCCTTGGGCTGAGCGGTAGCAATGAGCAGTTCTTC.

In its sample, this clonotype was seen many times. The chain links TRBV7-9 to TRBJ2-7, with TRBD2 as a possible D gene (7 bases). CDR3 length: 15 amino acids. CDR1 and CDR2 from the germline V gene are SEHNR and FQNEAQ (reference sequence). V was clipped by 5 bases and J by 2 bases, with 16 bases between them. For the CDR3, the DNA is TGTGCCAGCAGCCCCCATTCGGGGGGCCCCTACGAGCAGTACTTC. This encodes CASSPHSGGPYEQYF. The full variable domain, completed using reference TRBV7-9 and TRBJ2-7, is DTGVSQNPRHKITKRGQNVTFRCDPISEHNRLYWYRQTLGQGPEFLTYFQNEAQLEKSRLLSDRFSAERPKGSFSTLEIQRTEQGDSAMYLCASSPHSGGPYEQYFGPGTRLTVT.

There are many counts of this clonotype. The chain employs TRBV12-3 or TRBV12-4 and TRBJ2-5; D unresolved. Trimming shortened V by 7 bases and J by 2 bases, and 14 bases separated the two germline ends. CDR3 length equals 14 residues. As DNA, the CDR3 is TGTGCCAGCACCTCCCAGGAGTTACAAGAGACCCAGTACTTC. Translated, it gives CASTSQELQETQYF.

This clonotype was recorded at least ten times. This chain connects TRBV5-6 to TRBJ1-1; D remains ambiguous. The CDR3 consists of 14 residues. The germline CDR1 and CDR2 sequences are SGHDT and YYEEEE. Trimming pared 0 bases from V and 1 base from J, leaving 7 bases between. The CDR3 coding sequence is TGTGCCAGCAGCTTGGGGATTACGAACACTGAAGCTTTCTTT. Protein product: CASSLGITNTEAFF.

This clonotype was picked up many times. The chain combines TRBV29-1 with TRBJ2-2, with 8 positions matching TRBD1. The germline gives CDR1 SQVTM, CDR2 ANQGSEA. V shed 6 bases and J 2 bases; nucleotides not matched to a gene: 8. The CDR3 has 15 residues. CDR3 amino acids: CSVAPDRGNTGELFF. DNA of the CDR3: TGCAGCGTGGCTCCCGACAGGGGAAACACCGGGGAGCTGTTTTTT.

The rearrangement uses TRBV6-1 and TRBJ2-1; 8 positions agree with TRBD2. Per the germline V gene, CDR1 is MNHNS and CDR2 is SASEGT. The CDR3 is 17 amino acids. Trimming at V came to 5 bases and at J to 1 base, leaving 10 bases not matched to a gene. The CDR3 loop is CASSTGTRRRSYNEQFF. DNA of the CDR3: TGTGCCAGCAGTACCGGGACTAGGAGGAGATCCTACAATGAGCAGTTCTTC.

This clonotype occurred many times. The J gene is TRBJ1-5, the V gene TRBV9; no clear D. Germline CDR1 reads SGDLS; CDR2 reads YYNGEE. The CDR3 consists of 14 residues. V was trimmed by 3 bases and J by 6 bases, leaving 13 bases between them. CDR3 nucleotides: TGTGCCAGCAGCGGGGATTATGAAGGTCAGCCCCAGCATTTT. This translates into CASSGDYEGQPQHF.

This clonotype was detected ten times or more. The CDR3 sequence is CSVAGVLQETQYF. The CDR3 DNA is TGCAGCGTTGCGGGGGTGCTCCAAGAGACCCAGTACTTC. The chain carries TRBV29-1 and TRBJ2-5; D perhaps matches TRBD2 (6 bases). Germline V CDR1 and CDR2: SQVTM, ANQGSEA. This CDR3 region has 13 residues. Between the trimmed V and J ends, which lost 4 bases and 1 base, there was a span of 10 bases. Complete variable domain (other parts from reference TRBV29-1 and TRBJ2-5): SAVISQKPSRDICQRGTSLTIQCQVDSQVTMMFWYRQQPGQSLTLIATANQGSEATYESGFVIDKFPISRPNLTFSTLTVSNMSPEDSSIYLCSVAGVLQETQYFGPGTRLLVL.

The chain couples TRBV20-1 to TRBJ1-4; 7 bases line up with TRBD1. Germline assignment: CDR1 DFQATT and CDR2 SNEGSKA (reference sequence). V lost 7 bases to trimming and J lost 8 bases; unmatched junction nucleotides: 7. This CDR3 has 12 residues. The DNA of the CDR3 is TGCAGTGTGGAGGGGGCGAGGGAAAAACTGTTTTTT. Its translation: CSVEGAREKLFF.

This clonotype was observed many times. The chain links TRBV5-5 to TRBJ2-3; TRBD2 agrees at 11 bases. There are 18 residues in the CDR3. Unmatched junction bases numbered 15, after V lost 3 bases and J lost 6 bases. In germline, CDR1 is SGHKS, CDR2 YYEKEE (reference sequence). This CDR3 reads CASSSLPSGGSNSDTQYF. For the CDR3, the DNA is TGTGCCAGCAGCTCCCTCCCTAGCGGGGGGTCGAATTCGGATACGCAGTATTTT.

This clonotype was detected ten times or more. This chain uses TRBV29-1 with TRBJ2-2; the match to TRBD1 covers 8 bases. The CDR3 loop spans 15 amino acids. J was trimmed by 5 bases and V by 6 bases; bases with no gene match: 11. Germline values: CDR1 SQVTM, CDR2 ANQGSEA. The CDR3 DNA is TGCAGCGTCAAAGGGCAGGGGGCGCGAACCGGGGAGCTGTTTTTT. Amino acids: CSVKGQGARTGELFF.

This clonotype was counted many times. V is TRBV12-3 or TRBV12-4 and J is TRBJ1-1; 7 nucleotides align to TRBD1. The CDR3 has 18 amino acids. The ends lost 3 bases at V and 0 bases at J; junction bases unmatched: 13. The CDR3 sequence: CASSFFNRGLFMNTEAFF. In DNA, the CDR3 is TGTGCCAGCAGTTTCTTCAACAGGGGTCTCTTCATGAACACTGAAGCTTTCTTT.